This TCR beta chain was documented in a study of cytomegalovirus exposure and HLA in healthy donors (TCRdb year 2017). Concerning the study at large: An earlier analysis of approximately 600 of the donors reported approximately 270 Gb of sequence data and roughly 110 million unique TCR beta sequences from roughly 180 million T cells. HLA typing covered class I and class II loci at four-digit resolution. Rather than using new phenotypic data, the later analysis identified candidate immune exposures from TCR beta sequences and from how often those sequences occurred across donors. An early release that covered around 590 HLA-typed donors contained approximately 300 gigabases of sequencing data and 80 million or so unique TCR sequences. All discovery cohort repertoires had been generated on a single sequencing platform. The study used immunosequencing to profile the T cell repertoires of 666 subjects and linked those repertoires to cytomegalovirus serostatus. Donor age, sex, ethnicity and CMV serostatus were compiled together with the repertoire data. Roughly 5 DR-DQ haplotypes were handled as single units for association and clustering, since linkage in the cohort was strong. An earlier analysis of a few hundred of the donors applied high-throughput TCR beta sequencing to assess whether each TCR beta V gene segment acted as functional or pseudogenic. The study aimed to test whether cataloging public T cell receptors could reveal signatures of past pathogen exposure. Typing coverage differed by locus: A, B, C, DRB1 and DQB1 were typed in about 620-630 donors, DQA1 in about 560, DPA1 in around 580, and DPB1 in 472. To predict cytomegalovirus infection status, the study brought together high-throughput TCR immunosequencing, statistical association of individual TCRs with disease status, and machine learning. Along with the roughly 700-subject first cohort, a separate validation cohort of over a hundred different subjects was used. A later genetic analysis used genome-wide SNP genotypes for 398 of the 666 donors, treating that subset as a discovery cohort. A later analysis re-analyzed previously published TCR beta repertoires from about 730 donors and added high-resolution HLA genotyping to study TCR occurrence patterns. Among 398 genotyped donors of the cohort, an average of approximately 250,000 unique TCR beta nucleotide sequences were sequenced per donor, roughly 18% of them non-productive. Of the roughly 400 genotyped donors, 65% to 90% were placed in the genetic ancestry cluster associated with self-reported Caucasian donors. The paper's findings and limits, for the study overall: The study gave a list of 150 to 200 TCR beta chains associated with cytomegalovirus. The only immune exposure information available for the cohort was CMV serostatus. Around 16 rarely observed V segments, including chromosome 9 orphons, were excluded from the earlier analysis of a few hundred of the donors because counts were too low. An association between a missense DCLRE1C variant and V-gene and J-gene trimming of TCR beta chains was found in a later genetic analysis and replicated in an independent cohort. The cohort was sequenced for TCR beta chains only, and without alpha or paired-chain data the features that could be detected were limited. A later genetic analysis reported fewer N-insertions in productive TCRs among donors in an Asian-associated ancestry cluster than the roughly 720-donor mean. Some IMGT-functional V segments, including TRBV6-2 and TRBV6-3, could not be distinguished by the 87-base-pair reads and were therefore excluded. Presence/absence analyses assumed roughly uniform sequencing depth across donors, an assumption that may not hold. When HLA alleles, especially DR and DQ, strongly co-occurred, attributing TCR associations to individual alleles was difficult. In vitro tests confirmed that a few of the cytomegalovirus-associated TCR beta chains recognize cytomegalovirus antigens. Most TCR sequences were seen in very few donors, while some public TCRs were found in many individuals. Compared with equally common non-associated chains, HLA-associated TCR beta chains in a later analysis were more clonally expanded and had lower generation probabilities. An earlier analysis of 587 of the donors showed that most TCR beta V segments appeared in productive rearrangements either about 87% or about 30% of the time, which broadly matched IMGT annotations. In a later analysis, several top co-occurrence clusters were reported to appear linked to parvovirus B19, influenza, CMV and Epstein-Barr virus. A group of highly shared sequence variants was considered likely to be a technical artifact of the sequencing pipeline. At a false discovery rate of 0.05, a later analysis linked some 18,000 TCR beta sequences to specific HLA alleles. HLA typing was unavailable for some donors at each locus, so association tests used only the typed subset. In a later analysis, most CMV-associated TCR beta chains were found to appear HLA-restricted, with HLA associations seemingly driven largely by CMV exposure. A later analysis found that TCR association rates varied across HLA loci, with DRB1 alleles showing the most associated TCRs and HLA-C alleles the fewest. A further reported finding was that TCR beta sequences accurately predicted the HLA-A and HLA-B alleles for most subjects in the first cohort. According to the authors, the approach could potentially be generalized to other disease states and immunological phenotypes. In both the original and validation cohorts, the classifier was reported to diagnose cytomegalovirus status with high specificity and sensitivity. Linkage disequilibrium might explain the correlated functional status among segregating V segments, but an unknown experimental factor could not be ruled out.

Library construction relied on the immunoSEQ multiplex PCR assay. The multiplex PCR relied on a mix of 60 forward primers for TCR Vbeta segments and 13 reverse primers for TCR Jbeta segments. A multiplex PCR assay on genomic DNA amplified the CDR3 region of rearranged TCR beta genes. The amplified TCR beta libraries were sequenced on the Illumina HiSeq System as 87-base-pair reads. Per the authors' processing: A later analysis tallied 75 million to 95 million unique TCR beta chains across the 610 or so repertoires, and some 12 million of those chains were shared by two or more donors. Raw reads were error-corrected and collapsed into unique sequences with a nearest-neighbor algorithm that merged closely related sequences to remove PCR and sequencing errors. V, D and J gene segments were assigned by aligning CDR3 sequences to IMGT reference sequences. Each retained sequence needed at least a six-nucleotide match to both a V gene segment and a J gene segment. Rearrangements were called productive when the CDR3 lacked stop codons and stayed in frame with V and J; all others were non-productive. CDR3 was defined according to IMGT convention as the region running from the second conserved V-encoded cysteine to the conserved J-encoded phenylalanine. The earlier analysis of 587 of the donors excluded sequences that lacked an unambiguous match to a single V gene segment. An earlier analysis of around 600 of the donors classified V segments as functional when productive rearrangements were above 56.7% and as segregating when the standard deviation between donors was above 5%. A statistical classification framework was built for diagnosing cytomegalovirus status from the catalog of TCR beta chain sequences. V and J gene assignment, in a later analysis, came from comparing TCR nucleotide sequences with IMGT/GENE-DB human TR gene sequences. In a later analysis, CDR3 sequences and most-parsimonious VDJ recombination scenarios were assigned using the TCRdist pipeline. In a later analysis, every TCR beta chain was defined by the combination of its CDR3 amino acid sequence and its V-gene family, and reads without a unique V-gene family were dropped. In a later analysis, some 600 highly shared, low-generation-probability nucleotide sequences were removed to address suspected cross-contamination and a sequencing artifact. In a later analysis, a clonal expansion index for each public chain was calculated from normalized within-repertoire ranks of inferred template counts. In a later analysis, generation probabilities were computed with a VDJ recombination model fitted to out-of-frame rearrangements, and the resulting probabilities were checked against IGoR. In a later analysis, TCR-TCR, TCR-HLA and TCR-CMV co-occurrence was scored with hypergeometric tests, and a repertoire-size bias correction was applied to TCR pairs. A later analysis estimated false discovery rates by permuting HLA or CMV assignments 20 times. A later analysis grouped co-occurring TCRs with DBSCAN, adding TCRdist sequence similarity when clustering within HLA-allele-positive subsets. Repertoires with fewer than 30,000 or more than 120,000 public chains, plus five repertoires with anomalous nucleotide sharing, were excluded from co-occurrence clustering. Entries here come from immuneACCESS through TCRdb and include only in-frame sequences with V and J called. Some clones fail to appear in such tables; in the studies checked, an unresolved V gene covers under half of the shortfall, and the cause of the remainder is unknown. That table supplies the V and J calls and clone size; D and trimming were determined from the DNA. The sample table holds under 150,000 clones, of which around 10% were seen once. Of the sample, 3% is held by the ten largest clones.

A remark on this clone: This clone's antigen is unknown. No clone much larger than this one lies a single base away; base qualities are absent.

Counted from cysteine to phenylalanine, this CDR3 has 13 amino acids. The kept DNA is CDR3 alone, 39 bases in frame from the first base. The germline V gene specifies SNHLY as CDR1 and FYNNEI as CDR2. The V end loses 0 bases and the J end loses 10 bases, and a stretch of 10 bases separates them. In total, 500 to 700 healthy bone marrow donors made up the cohort. At the time of sampling, all cohort members were nominally healthy, though unrecorded immune exposures were likely present. The donor was CMV seronegative and was included in the group of a few hundred seronegative cohort members. A peripheral blood sample was provided by each donor, and peripheral blood mononuclear cells were used for TCR beta sequencing. The Qiagen DNeasy Blood Extraction Kit was used to extract genomic DNA from the blood cell samples.

Specimen: PBMCs. The sequence links TRBV2 to TRBJ2-1; the D gene is possibly TRBD1, with 5 bases matching. The origin of this receptor is a man aged 30 to 39 in good health and CMV-seronegative. The CDR3 corresponds to CASSEALWTEQFF. The nucleotide sequence is given as TGTGCCAGCAGTGAAGCGCTTTGGACAGAGCAGTTCTTC.